Described below is a single TCR beta chain sequence and its context. Its antigen is currently unknown. This record belongs to a study of response to subunit inactivated influenza vaccine. With 6 bases clipped from V and 4 bases from J, the junction kept 10 bases outside the gene matches. The CDR3 length is 17 residues. General study points: Every seasonal influenza vaccination brings in few new T cells, the authors suggested.

Each CDR3 protein is one row after TCRdb ran MiXCR on the RT-PCR reads. This sample has about 500,000 distinct CDR3 sequences, with 10% to 15% found just once. This sequence was found in a middle-aged man who received an inactivated influenza vaccine. The specimen comprised PBMCs from blood, sampled roughly 6 weeks after vaccination. This chain uses TRBV12-3 or TRBV12-4 with TRBJ2-1; 12 bases fit TRBD2. CDR3 bases: TGTGCCAGCAGCCCACTACCGCTAGCGGGGGGGTACAATGAGCAGTTCTTC. Its protein is CASSPLPLAGGYNEQFF.